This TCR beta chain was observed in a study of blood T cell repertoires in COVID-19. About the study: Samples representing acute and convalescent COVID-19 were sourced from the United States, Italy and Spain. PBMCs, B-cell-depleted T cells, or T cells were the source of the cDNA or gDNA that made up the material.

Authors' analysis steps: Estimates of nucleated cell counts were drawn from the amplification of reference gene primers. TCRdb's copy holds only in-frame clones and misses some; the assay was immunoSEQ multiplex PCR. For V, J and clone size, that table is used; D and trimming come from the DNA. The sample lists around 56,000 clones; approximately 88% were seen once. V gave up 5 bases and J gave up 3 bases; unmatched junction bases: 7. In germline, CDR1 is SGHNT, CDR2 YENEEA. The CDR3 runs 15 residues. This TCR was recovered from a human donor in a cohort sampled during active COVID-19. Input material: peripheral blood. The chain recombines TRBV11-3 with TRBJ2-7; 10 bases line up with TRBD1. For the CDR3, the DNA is TGTGCCAGCAGCCCGAGTCGGACAGGGGGCTACGAGCAGTACTTC. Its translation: CASSPSRTGGYEQYF.